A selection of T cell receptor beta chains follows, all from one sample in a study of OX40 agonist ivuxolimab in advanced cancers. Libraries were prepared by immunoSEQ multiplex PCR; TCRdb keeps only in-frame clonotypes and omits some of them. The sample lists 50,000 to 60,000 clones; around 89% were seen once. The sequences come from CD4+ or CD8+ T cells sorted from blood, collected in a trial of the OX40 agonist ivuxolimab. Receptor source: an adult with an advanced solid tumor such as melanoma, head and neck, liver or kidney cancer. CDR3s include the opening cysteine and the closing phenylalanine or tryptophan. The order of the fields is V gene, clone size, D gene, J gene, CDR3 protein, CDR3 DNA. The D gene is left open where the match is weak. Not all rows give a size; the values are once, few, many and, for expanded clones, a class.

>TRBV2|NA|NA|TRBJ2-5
CASTTDQQAWETQYF
TGTGCCAGCACTACGGACCAGCAGGCCTGGGAGACCCAGTACTTC
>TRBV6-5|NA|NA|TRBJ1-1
CASSYSEGDTEAFF
TGTGCCAGCAGTTACTCGGAGGGGGACACTGAAGCTTTCTTT
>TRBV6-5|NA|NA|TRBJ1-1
CASSYHRQNTEAFF
TGTGCCAGCAGTTACCACCGGCAGAACACTGAAGCTTTCTTT
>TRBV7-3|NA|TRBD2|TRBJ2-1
CASSSLAGDNEQFF
TGTGCCAGCAGCTCACTAGCGGGAGACAATGAGCAGTTCTTC
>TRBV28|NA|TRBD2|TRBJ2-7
CASSFGRLAGIYSYEQYF
TGTGCCAGCAGTTTTGGGCGGCTAGCGGGAATCTACTCCTACGAGCAGTACTTC
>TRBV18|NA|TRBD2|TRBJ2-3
CASSPPTTSGLTDTQYF
TGTGCCAGCTCACCACCTACGACTAGCGGATTAACAGATACGCAGTATTTT
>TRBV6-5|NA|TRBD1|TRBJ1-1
CASTLDRANTEAFF
TGTGCCAGCACCTTGGACAGGGCGAACACTGAAGCTTTCTTT
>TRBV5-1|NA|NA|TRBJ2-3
CASSPPVTDTQYF
TGCGCCAGCAGCCCGCCGGTTACAGATACGCAGTATTTT
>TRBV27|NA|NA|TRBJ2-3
CASSFRLVTDTQYF
TGTGCCAGCAGTTTTCGCCTTGTGACAGATACGCAGTATTTT
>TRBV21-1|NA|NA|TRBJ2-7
CASSKRDHSGGSYEQYF
TGTGCCAGCAGCAAAAGGGATCATAGCGGGGGCTCCTACGAGCAGTACTTC
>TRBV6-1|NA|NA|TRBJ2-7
CASRPTATYEQYF
TGTGCCAGCAGGCCGACGGCGACCTACGAGCAGTACTTC
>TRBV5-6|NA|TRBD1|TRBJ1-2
CASSVGPGQGEYGYTF
TGTGCCAGCAGTGTGGGACCGGGACAGGGTGAATATGGCTACACCTTC
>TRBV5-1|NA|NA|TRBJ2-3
CASSLRLGGGADTQYF
TGCGCCAGCAGCTTGAGGCTAGGAGGTGGCGCAGATACGCAGTATTTT
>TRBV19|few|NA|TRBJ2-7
CASSIKALSYEQYF
TGTGCCAGTAGTATCAAGGCTCTCTCGTACGAGCAGTACTTC
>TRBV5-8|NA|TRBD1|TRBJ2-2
CASSHWTGGRGTGELFF
TGTGCCAGCAGCCACTGGACAGGCGGCCGGGGAACCGGGGAGCTGTTTTTT
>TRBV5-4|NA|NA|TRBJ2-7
CASSLLSGTWDEQYF
TGTGCCAGCAGCTTGTTATCAGGGACGTGGGACGAGCAGTACTTC
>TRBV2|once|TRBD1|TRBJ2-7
CASSLDRVRSYEQYF
TGTGCCAGCAGTCTGGACAGGGTAAGGTCCTACGAGCAGTACTTC
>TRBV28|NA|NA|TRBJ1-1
CASRGRPKAFF
TGTGCCAGCAGGGGACGGCCTAAAGCTTTCTTT
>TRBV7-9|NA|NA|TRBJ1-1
CASSLAEGTEAFF
TGTGCCAGCAGCTTAGCGGAAGGGACAGAAGCTTTCTTT
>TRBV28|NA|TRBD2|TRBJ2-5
CASRTTSPETQYF
TGTGCCAGCCGGACGACTAGCCCAGAGACCCAGTACTTC
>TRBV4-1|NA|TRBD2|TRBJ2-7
CASSQATSGAYEQYF
TGCGCCAGCAGCCAAGCGACTAGCGGAGCCTACGAGCAGTACTTC
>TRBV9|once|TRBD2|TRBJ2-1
CASIQTPSGSYNEQFF
TGTGCCAGCATCCAAACCCCTAGCGGGTCCTACAATGAGCAGTTCTTC
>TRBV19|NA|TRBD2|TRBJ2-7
CASSMGGRGYEQYF
TGTGCCAGTAGTATGGGCGGGAGGGGCTACGAGCAGTACTTC
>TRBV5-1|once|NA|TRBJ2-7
CASSLEMAGGSYEQYF
TGCGCCAGCAGCTTGGAAATGGCAGGAGGCTCCTACGAGCAGTACTTC
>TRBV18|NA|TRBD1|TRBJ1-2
CASSPTDGTGTEKDYGYTF
TGTGCCAGCTCACCGACTGACGGGACAGGGACCGAAAAAGACTATGGCTACACCTTC
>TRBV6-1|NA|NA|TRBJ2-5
CASRQGLVETQYF
TGTGCCAGCAGACAGGGTTTAGTTGAGACCCAGTACTTC
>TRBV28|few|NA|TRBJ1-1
CASSLGTEAFF
TGTGCCAGCAGTTTAGGAACTGAAGCTTTCTTT
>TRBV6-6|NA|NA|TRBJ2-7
CASRQTAGAVSYEQYF
TGTGCCAGCAGACAAACCGCCGGGGCCGTCTCCTACGAGCAGTACTTC